This TCR beta chain was sequenced in a study of T cells in Graves' hyperthyroidism and ophthalmopathy. Study details: Peripheral blood sampling occurred at initial diagnosis, before any treatment.

This clonotype appeared a few times. Its antigen remains unidentified. General study points: Within blood appeared most thyroid clonotypes that had expanded above 0.001.

The germline gives CDR1 SGDLS, CDR2 YYNGEE. The CDR3 covers 13 residues. V was trimmed by 2 bases and J by 3 bases, leaving 9 bases between them. Regions amplified from RNA transcripts were the TCR beta CDR3 regions. With the HTBI primer set, the TCR CDR3 went through a first round of RT-PCR. TCRdb called the multiplex PCR reads again in MiXCR, with one record for every CDR3 protein. The table records about 380,000 distinct CDR3 sequences, approximately 12% of them present only once. Diagnosis rested on symptoms, serum thyroxine and TRAb, thyroid ultrasound, and orbital computed tomography. The genes are TRBV9 and TRBJ2-7; D gene uncertain. The material sequenced was blood. This TCR came from a man aged 25 to 45 with Graves' hyperthyroidism that later progressed to Graves' ophthalmopathy. The CDR3 DNA reads TGTGCCAGCAGCGTTGGGGTAAGCTACGAGCAGTACTTC. Amino acids: CASSVGVSYEQYF. The full variable domain, in which reference TRBV9 and TRBJ2-7 provide the parts outside the CDR3, is DSGVTQTPKHLITATGQRVTLRCSPRSGDLSVYWYQQSLDQGLQFLIQYYNGEERAKGNILERFSAQQFPDLHSELNLSSLELGDSALYFCASSVGVSYEQYFGPGTRLTVT.